The present T cell receptor beta chain was sequenced within a study of blood T cell repertoires in COVID-19. TCRdb's copy holds only in-frame clones and misses some; the assay was immunoSEQ multiplex PCR. The sample contains 200,000 to 250,000 clones, around 84% of which appear only once. V lost 4 bases and J 3 bases, leaving 16 bases between the germline ends. Germline values: CDR1 SGHRS, CDR2 YFSETQ. The CDR3 totals 15 residues. The clonotype comes from a man between 40 and 49 years old with acute or convalescent COVID-19. Input material: peripheral blood. The V gene is TRBV5-1, the J gene TRBJ1-1; tentative D call: TRBD1 (5 bases). The CDR3 coding sequence is TGCGCCAGCAGCCCTGTGAATGGGGGGGACACTGAAGCTTTCTTT. Translated, it gives CASSPVNGGDTEAFF.